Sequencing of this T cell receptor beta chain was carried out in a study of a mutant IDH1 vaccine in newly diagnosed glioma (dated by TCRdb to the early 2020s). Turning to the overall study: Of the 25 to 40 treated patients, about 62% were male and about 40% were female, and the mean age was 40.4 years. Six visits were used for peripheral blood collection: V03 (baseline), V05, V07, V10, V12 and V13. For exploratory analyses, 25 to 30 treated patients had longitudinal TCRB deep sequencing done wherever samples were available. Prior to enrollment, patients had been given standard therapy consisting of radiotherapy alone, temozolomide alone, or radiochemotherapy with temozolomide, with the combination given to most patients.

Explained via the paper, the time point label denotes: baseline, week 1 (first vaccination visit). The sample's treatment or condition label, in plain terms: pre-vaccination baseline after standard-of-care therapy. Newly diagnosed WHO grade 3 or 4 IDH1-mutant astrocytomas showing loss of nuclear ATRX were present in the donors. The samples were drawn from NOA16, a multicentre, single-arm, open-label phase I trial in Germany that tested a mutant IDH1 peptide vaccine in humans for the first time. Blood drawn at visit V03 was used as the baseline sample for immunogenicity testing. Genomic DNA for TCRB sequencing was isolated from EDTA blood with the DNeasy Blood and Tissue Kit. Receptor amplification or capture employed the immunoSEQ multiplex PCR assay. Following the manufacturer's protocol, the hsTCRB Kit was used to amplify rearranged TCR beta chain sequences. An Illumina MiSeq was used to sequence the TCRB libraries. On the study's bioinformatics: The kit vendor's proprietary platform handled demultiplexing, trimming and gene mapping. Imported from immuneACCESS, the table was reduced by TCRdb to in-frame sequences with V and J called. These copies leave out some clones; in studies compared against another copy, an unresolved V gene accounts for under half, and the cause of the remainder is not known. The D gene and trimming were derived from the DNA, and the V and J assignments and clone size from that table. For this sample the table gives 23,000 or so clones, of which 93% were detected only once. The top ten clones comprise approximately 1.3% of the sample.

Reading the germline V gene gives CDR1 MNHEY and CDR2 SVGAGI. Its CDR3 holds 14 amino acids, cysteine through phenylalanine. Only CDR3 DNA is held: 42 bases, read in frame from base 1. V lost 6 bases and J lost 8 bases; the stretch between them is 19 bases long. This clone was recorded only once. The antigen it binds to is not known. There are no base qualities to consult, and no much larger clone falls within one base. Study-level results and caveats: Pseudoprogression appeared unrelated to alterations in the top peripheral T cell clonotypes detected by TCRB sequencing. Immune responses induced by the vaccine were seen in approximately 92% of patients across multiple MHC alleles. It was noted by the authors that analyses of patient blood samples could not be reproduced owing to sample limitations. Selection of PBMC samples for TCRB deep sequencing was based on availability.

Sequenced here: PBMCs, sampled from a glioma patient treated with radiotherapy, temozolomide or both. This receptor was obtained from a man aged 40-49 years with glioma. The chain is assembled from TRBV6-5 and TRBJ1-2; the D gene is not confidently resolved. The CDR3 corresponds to CASRKTELLIGYTF. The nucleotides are TGTGCCAGCAGGAAAACCGAACTTTTGATCGGCTACACCTTC.